These 14 T cell receptor beta chains share one sample of origin, sequenced in a study of spatial heterogeneity in lung cancer. Specified time point: blood at routine non-recurrence follow-up after resection. A single record per CDR3 protein comes from TCRdb applying MiXCR to the 5' RACE reads. The table records around 40,000 distinct CDR3 sequences, around 6.9% of them present only once. The specimen comprised PBMCs, sampled at follow-up. All receptors come from a male donor with early-stage non-small cell lung cancer.

Judged by abundance, this clonotype is medium-sized. The chain carries TRBV12-3 or TRBV12-4 and TRBJ1-1, with D maybe TRBD1 (5 bases). The CDR3 length is 11 residues. V was clipped by 5 bases and J by 7 bases, with 8 bases between them. Here the CDR3 DNA reads TGTGCCAGCAGTCCGGGGCTTGAAGCTTTCTTT. Protein: CASSPGLEAFF.

This clonotype has ten or more counts. The chain recombines TRBV30 with TRBJ2-3; 9 positions match TRBD1. The J segment lost 4 bases and the V segment lost 0 bases, leaving 5 bases of the junction unmatched. The CDR3 sequence is 15 residues long. Looked up from germline, CDR1 is GTSNPN and CDR2 is SVGIG (reference sequence). CDR3 region: CAWSVGTGSPDTQYF. CDR3 bases: TGTGCCTGGAGTGTAGGGACAGGGTCCCCAGATACGCAGTATTTT.

The table lists this clonotype with many counts. The chain links TRBV29-1 to TRBJ2-5; 7 nucleotides line up with TRBD1. The V and J ends lost 4 bases and 0 bases, in that order; junction bases with no gene match: 2. This CDR3 region has 13 residues. Germline V gives CDR1 SQVTM, CDR2 ANQGSEA. CDR3 in amino acids: CSVGGTDQETQYF. In DNA, the CDR3 is TGCAGCGTTGGAGGGACAGACCAAGAGACCCAGTACTTC.

At least ten counts were recorded for this clonotype. This chain uses TRBV6-2 or TRBV6-3 with TRBJ1-6, with a weak D call TRBD1 (6 bases). Trimming shortened V by 0 bases and J by 5 bases, and 8 bases separated the two germline ends. Per the germline V gene, CDR1 is MNHEY and CDR2 is SVGEGT. The CDR3 consists of 15 residues. The CDR3 here is CASSYSPGDNSPLHF. DNA of the CDR3: TGTGCCAGCAGTTACTCGCCAGGGGATAATTCACCCCTCCACTTT.

This clonotype appeared many times. The chain recombines TRBV7-4 with TRBJ2-2; 7 positions match TRBD2. The V gene's germline CDR1 is SGHVT and CDR2 SQSDAQ. J lost 3 bases, V lost 5 bases, and 9 bases had no gene match. The CDR3 sequence is 16 residues long. The chain's CDR3 is CASSPPDGGYTGELFF. Written as DNA, the CDR3 is TGTGCCAGCAGCCCCCCAGACGGGGGGTACACCGGGGAGCTGTTTTTT. Using reference TRBV7-4 and TRBJ2-2 for the parts outside the CDR3, the full variable domain is GAGVSQSPRYKVAKRGRDVALRCDSISGHVTLYWYRQTLGQGSEVLTYSQSDAQRDKSGRPSGRFSAERPERSVSTLKIQRTEQGDSAVYLCASSPPDGGYTGELFFGEGSRLTVL.

This clonotype was found many times. V gene TRBV20-1 combines with J gene TRBJ2-3; a weak D match, TRBD1 (5 bases). V was cut by 0 bases and J by 8 bases, with 12 bases left in between. Germline V lookup: CDR1 DFQATT, CDR2 SNEGSKA (reference sequence). This CDR3 contains 13 residues. CDR3 in DNA: TGCAGTGCTAGAGAAGCAGGGAAGGGTACGCAGTATTTT. Translated, it gives CSAREAGKGTQYF.

This clonotype was counted ten times or more. This rearrangement joins TRBV6-1 to TRBJ1-2; the D is unclear. V lost 1 base and J lost 3, with 12 bases in between. CDR3 size: 15 residues. Germline V gene sequence: CDR1 MNHNS, CDR2 SASEGT. The CDR3 loop reads CASSEGADPDYGYTF. In DNA, the CDR3 is TGTGCCAGCAGTGAAGGGGCAGACCCCGACTATGGCTACACCTTC.

This clonotype was counted many times. The chain links TRBV19 to TRBJ1-4; no definite D call. CDR1 LNHDA and CDR2 SQIVND come from the germline V gene (reference sequence). The CDR3 is 11 amino acids. The V and J ends lost 1 base and 7 bases respectively, with 1 base between them. The CDR3 sequence: CASSIAEKLFF. CDR3 bases: TGTGCCAGTAGTATAGCTGAAAAACTGTTTTTT.

This clonotype was detected only a few times. The chain carries TRBV29-1 and TRBJ2-6; D is unclear. The CDR3 length is 15 residues. Germline loops: CDR1 SQVTM, CDR2 ANQGSEA. Trimming pared 3 bases from V and 1 base from J, leaving 10 bases between. The CDR3 region has the DNA TGCAGCGTTGACCCTGGGGATTCTGGGGCCAACGTCCTGACTTTC. Residues: CSVDPGDSGANVLTF.

This clonotype was seen repeatedly, ten times or more. V is TRBV5-1 and J is TRBJ1-1; no firm D call. The CDR3 has 13 amino acids. V lost 0 bases and J 2 bases, leaving 5 bases between the germline ends. Germline V gene sequence: CDR1 SGHRS, CDR2 YFSETQ. Here the CDR3 DNA reads TGCGCCAGCAGCTTGGGCGTTAACACTGAAGCTTTCTTT. Encoded protein: CASSLGVNTEAFF.

Worth noting for this clonotype: Being one base from a much bigger clone, this may be a read error. V gene TRBV3-1 combines with J gene TRBJ2-5; possible D gene TRBD1, 6 bases. Trimming removed 4 bases from V and 4 bases from J, with 16 bases in between. CDR3 length equals 15 residues. In germline, CDR1 is LGHDT, CDR2 YNNKEL (reference sequence). DNA of the CDR3: TGTGCCAGCAGCCTACGAACGTCGACAGGAGAGACCCAGTACTTC. Translating gives CASSLRTSTGETQYF.

This clonotype was observed many times. The rearrangement uses TRBV27 and TRBJ2-1, with D perhaps matching TRBD2 (6 bases). Trimming stripped 7 bases from V and 2 bases from J, with 12 bases between. The CDR3 is 14 amino acids. From germline, CDR1 is MNHEY and CDR2 SMNVEV (reference sequence). CDR3 coding DNA: TGTGCCAGCACCGACGGGGGACCCTACAATGAGCAGTTCTTC. Protein: CASTDGGPYNEQFF.

This clonotype was recorded many times. The chain has TRBV6-5 and TRBJ1-2; D may be TRBD1 (6 bases). Germline V lookup: CDR1 MNHEY, CDR2 SVGAGI. The CDR3 totals 15 residues. V was clipped by 2 bases and J by 4 bases, with 14 bases between them. The CDR3 sequence is CASSYGSGATYGYTF. CDR3 bases: TGTGCCAGCAGTTACGGGTCGGGGGCAACCTATGGCTACACCTTC.

This clonotype occurred many times. The chain has TRBV14 and TRBJ2-7, with D possibly called TRBD1 or TRBD2 (5 bases each). The germline V gene has CDR1 SGHDN and CDR2 FVKESK. V was cut by 1 base and J by 2 bases, with 9 bases left in between. The CDR3 runs to 14 residues. The CDR3 protein is CASSQGLGPYEQYF. CDR3 nucleotides: TGTGCCAGCAGCCAAGGCCTGGGACCCTACGAGCAGTACTTC.